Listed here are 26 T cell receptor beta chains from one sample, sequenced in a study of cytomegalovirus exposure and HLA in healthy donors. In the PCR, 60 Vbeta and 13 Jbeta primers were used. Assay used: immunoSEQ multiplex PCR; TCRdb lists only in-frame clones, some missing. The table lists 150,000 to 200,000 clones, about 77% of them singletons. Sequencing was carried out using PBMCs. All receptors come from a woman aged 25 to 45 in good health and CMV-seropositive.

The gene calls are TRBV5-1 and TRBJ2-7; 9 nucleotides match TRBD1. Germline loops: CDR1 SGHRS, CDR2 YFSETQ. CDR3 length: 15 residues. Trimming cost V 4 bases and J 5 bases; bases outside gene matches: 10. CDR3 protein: CASSQPGTGYHEQYF. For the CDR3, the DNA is TGCGCCAGCAGCCAGCCCGGGACAGGGTACCACGAGCAGTACTTC.

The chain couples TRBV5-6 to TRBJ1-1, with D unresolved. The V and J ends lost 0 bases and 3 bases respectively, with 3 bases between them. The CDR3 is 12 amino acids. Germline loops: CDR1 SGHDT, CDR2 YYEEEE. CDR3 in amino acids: CASSLADTEAFF. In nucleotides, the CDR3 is TGTGCCAGCAGCTTGGCCGACACTGAAGCTTTCTTT.

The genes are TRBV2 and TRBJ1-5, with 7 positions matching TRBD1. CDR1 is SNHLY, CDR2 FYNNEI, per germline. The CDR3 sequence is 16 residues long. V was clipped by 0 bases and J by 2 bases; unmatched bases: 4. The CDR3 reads CASSEAGQLGNQPQHF. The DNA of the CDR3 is TGTGCCAGCAGTGAAGCGGGACAGCTGGGCAATCAGCCCCAGCATTTT.

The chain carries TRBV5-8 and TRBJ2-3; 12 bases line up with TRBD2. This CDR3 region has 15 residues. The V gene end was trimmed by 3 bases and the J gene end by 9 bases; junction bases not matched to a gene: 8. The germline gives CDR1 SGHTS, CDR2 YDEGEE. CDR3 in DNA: TGTGCCAGCAGCTCTGGGACTAGCGGGTATAAGACGCAGTATTTT. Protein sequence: CASSSGTSGYKTQYF.

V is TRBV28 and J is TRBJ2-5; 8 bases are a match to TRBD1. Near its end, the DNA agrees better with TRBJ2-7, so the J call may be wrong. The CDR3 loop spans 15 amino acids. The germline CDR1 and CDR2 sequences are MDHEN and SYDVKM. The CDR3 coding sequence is TGTGCCAGCAGACTCAGGGGGCGGCTTACCTACGAGCAGTACTTC. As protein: CASRLRGRLTYEQYF.

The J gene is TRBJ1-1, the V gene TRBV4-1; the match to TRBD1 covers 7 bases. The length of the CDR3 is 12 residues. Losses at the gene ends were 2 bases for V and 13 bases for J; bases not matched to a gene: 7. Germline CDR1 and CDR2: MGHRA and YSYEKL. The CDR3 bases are TGCGCCAGCAGCCAACCACAGGGGCGCGGTTTCTTT. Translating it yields CASSQPQGRGFF.

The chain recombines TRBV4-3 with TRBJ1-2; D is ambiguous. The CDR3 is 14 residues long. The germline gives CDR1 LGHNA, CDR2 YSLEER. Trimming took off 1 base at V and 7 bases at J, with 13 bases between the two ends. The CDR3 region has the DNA TGCGCCAGCAGCCAAGTAGACATGTCCCTTGGCTACACCTTC. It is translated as CASSQVDMSLGYTF.

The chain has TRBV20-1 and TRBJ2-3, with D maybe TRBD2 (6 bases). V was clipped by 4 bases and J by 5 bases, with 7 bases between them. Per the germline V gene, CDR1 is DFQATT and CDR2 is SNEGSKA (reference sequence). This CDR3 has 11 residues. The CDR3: CSANGRDTQYF. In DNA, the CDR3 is TGCAGTGCTAACGGGAGAGATACGCAGTATTTT.

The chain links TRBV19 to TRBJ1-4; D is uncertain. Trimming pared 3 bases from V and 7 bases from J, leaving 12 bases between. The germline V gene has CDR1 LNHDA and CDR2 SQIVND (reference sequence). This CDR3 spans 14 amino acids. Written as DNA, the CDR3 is TGTGCCAGTAGTATTGCGGTGCAAGGTGAAAAACTGTTTTTT. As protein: CASSIAVQGEKLFF.

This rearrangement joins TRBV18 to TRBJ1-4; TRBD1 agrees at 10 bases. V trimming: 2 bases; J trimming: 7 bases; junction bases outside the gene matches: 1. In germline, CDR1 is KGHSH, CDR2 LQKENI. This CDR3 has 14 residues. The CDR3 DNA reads TGTGCCAGCTCACCAGGACAGGGGGGTGAAAAACTGTTTTTT. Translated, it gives CASSPGQGGEKLFF.

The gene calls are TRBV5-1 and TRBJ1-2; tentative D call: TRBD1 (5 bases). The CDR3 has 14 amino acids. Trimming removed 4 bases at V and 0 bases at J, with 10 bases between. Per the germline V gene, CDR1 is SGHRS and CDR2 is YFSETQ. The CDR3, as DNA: TGCGCCAGCAGCCAAGACAGCGCTAACTATGGCTACACCTTC. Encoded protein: CASSQDSANYGYTF.

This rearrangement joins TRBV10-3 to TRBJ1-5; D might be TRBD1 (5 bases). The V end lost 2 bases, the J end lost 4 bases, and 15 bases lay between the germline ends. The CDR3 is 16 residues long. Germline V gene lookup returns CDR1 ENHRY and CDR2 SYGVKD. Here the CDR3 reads CAISEAGRGANQPQHF. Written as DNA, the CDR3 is TGTGCCATCAGTGAGGCGGGGCGGGGAGCTAATCAGCCCCAGCATTTT.

CDR3 loop: CASSLGLPPQETQYF. For the CDR3, the DNA is TGTGCCAGCAGCCTAGGACTTCCCCCCCAAGAGACCCAGTACTTC. This chain uses TRBV7-6 with TRBJ2-5, with D possibly matching TRBD2 (5 bases). The CDR3 contains 15 residues. Germline assignment: CDR1 SGHVS and CDR2 FNYEAQ. The V gene lost 5 bases and the J gene lost 1 base, with 14 bases spanning the gap. The variable domain in full, with the rest retrieved from reference TRBV7-6 and TRBJ2-5, is GAGVSQSPRYKVTKRGQDVALRCDPISGHVSLYWYRQALGQGPEFLTYFNYEAQQDKSGLPNDRFSAERPEGSISTLTIQRTEQRDSAMYRCASSLGLPPQETQYFGPGTRLLVL.

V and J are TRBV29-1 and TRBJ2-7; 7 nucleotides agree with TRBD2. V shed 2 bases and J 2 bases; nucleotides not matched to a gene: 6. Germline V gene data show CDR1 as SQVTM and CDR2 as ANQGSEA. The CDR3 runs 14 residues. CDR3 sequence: CSVERGGDPYEQYF. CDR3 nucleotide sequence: TGCAGCGTTGAACGGGGAGGGGACCCCTACGAGCAGTACTTC.

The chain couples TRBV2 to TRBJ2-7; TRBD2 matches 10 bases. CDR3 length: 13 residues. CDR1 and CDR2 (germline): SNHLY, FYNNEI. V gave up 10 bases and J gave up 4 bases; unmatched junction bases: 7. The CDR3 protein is CATSASGSYEQYF. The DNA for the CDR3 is TGTGCCACCTCCGCTAGCGGGAGTTACGAGCAGTACTTC.

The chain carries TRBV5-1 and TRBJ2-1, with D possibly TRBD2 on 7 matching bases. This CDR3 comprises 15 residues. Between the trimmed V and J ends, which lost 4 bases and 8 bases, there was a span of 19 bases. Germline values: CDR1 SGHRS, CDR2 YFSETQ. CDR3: CASSRGRGGIDEQFF. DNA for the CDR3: TGCGCCAGCAGCCGGGGGAGGGGGGGAATCGATGAGCAGTTCTTC.

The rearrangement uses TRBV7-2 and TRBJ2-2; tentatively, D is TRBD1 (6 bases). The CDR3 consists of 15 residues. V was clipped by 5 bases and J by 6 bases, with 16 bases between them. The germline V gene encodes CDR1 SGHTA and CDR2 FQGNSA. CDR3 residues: CASSRQALMAGELFF. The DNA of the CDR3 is TGTGCCAGCAGCAGACAGGCCCTTATGGCCGGGGAGCTGTTTTTT. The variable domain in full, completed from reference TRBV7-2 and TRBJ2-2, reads GAGVSQSPSNKVTEKGKDVELRCDPISGHTALYWYRQSLGQGLEFLIYFQGNSAPDKSGLPSDRFSAERTGGSVSTLTIQRTQQEDSAVYLCASSRQALMAGELFFGEGSRLTVL.

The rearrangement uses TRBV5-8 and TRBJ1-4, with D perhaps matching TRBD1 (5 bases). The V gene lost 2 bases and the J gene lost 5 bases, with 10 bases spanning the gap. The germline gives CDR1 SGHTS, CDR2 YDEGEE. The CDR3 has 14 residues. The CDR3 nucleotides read TGTGCCAGCAGCTTCGGTGGGGGGAATGAAAAACTGTTTTTT. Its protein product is CASSFGGGNEKLFF. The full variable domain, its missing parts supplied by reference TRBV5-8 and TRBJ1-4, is EAGVTQSPTHLIKTRGQQATLRCSPISGHTSVYWYQQALGLGLQFLLWYDEGEERNRGNFPPRFSGRQFPNYSSELNVNALELEDSALYLCASSFGGGNEKLFFGSGTQLSVL.

As DNA, the CDR3 is TGTGCCACCAGCAGCGGCGGTTTGGTTCACTATGGCTACACCTTC. Translation gives CATSSGGLVHYGYTF. The V call is TRBV15, the J call TRBJ1-2; D is uncertain. The CDR3 is made up of 15 amino acids. Germline loops: CDR1 LNHNV, CDR2 YYDKDF (reference sequence). V was clipped by 3 bases and J by 3 bases, with 14 bases between them.

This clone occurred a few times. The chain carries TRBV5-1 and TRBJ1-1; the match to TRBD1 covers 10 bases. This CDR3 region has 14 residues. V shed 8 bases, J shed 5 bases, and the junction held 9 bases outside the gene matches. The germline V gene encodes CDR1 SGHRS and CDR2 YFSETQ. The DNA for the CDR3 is TGCGCCAGTAGCGCCGGGACAGGGGTAACTGAAGCTTTCTTT. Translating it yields CASSAGTGVTEAFF.

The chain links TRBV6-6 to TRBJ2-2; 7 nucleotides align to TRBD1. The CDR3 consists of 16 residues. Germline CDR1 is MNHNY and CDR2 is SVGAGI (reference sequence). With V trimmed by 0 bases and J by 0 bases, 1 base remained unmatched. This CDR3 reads CASSYSGTANTGELFF. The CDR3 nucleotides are TGTGCCAGCAGTTACTCGGGGACAGCGAACACCGGGGAGCTGTTTTTT.

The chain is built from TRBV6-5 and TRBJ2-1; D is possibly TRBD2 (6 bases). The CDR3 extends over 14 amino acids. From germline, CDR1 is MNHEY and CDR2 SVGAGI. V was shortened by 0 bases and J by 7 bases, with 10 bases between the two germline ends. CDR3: CASSYSYGGNEQFF. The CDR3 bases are TGTGCCAGCAGTTACTCTTATGGGGGGAATGAGCAGTTCTTC.

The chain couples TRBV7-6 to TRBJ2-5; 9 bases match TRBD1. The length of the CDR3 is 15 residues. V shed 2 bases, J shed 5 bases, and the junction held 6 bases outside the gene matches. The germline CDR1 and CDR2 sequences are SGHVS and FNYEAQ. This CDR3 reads CASSLSGTGRETQYF. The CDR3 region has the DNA TGTGCCAGCAGCTTAAGTGGGACAGGGCGGGAGACCCAGTACTTC.

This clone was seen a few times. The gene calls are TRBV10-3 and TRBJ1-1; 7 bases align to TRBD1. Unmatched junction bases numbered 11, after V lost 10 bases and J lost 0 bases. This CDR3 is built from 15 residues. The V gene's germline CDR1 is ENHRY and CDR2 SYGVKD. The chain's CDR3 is CATRQGGGLNTEAFF. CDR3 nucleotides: TGTGCCACCCGACAGGGAGGTGGACTGAACACTGAAGCTTTCTTT.

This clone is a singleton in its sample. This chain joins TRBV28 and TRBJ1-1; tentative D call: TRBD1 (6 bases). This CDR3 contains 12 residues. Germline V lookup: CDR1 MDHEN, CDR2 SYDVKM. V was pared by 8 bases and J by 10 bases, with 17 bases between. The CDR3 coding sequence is TGTGCCAGCGGTCGGACAGTGAGCGGAGCTTTCTTT. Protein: CASGRTVSGAFF. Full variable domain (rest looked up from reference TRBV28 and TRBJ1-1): DVKVTQSSRYLVKRTGEKVFLECVQDMDHENMFWYRQDPGLGLRLIYFSYDVKMKEKGDIPEGYSVSREKKERFSLILESASTNQTSMYLCASGRTVSGAFFGQGTRLTVV.

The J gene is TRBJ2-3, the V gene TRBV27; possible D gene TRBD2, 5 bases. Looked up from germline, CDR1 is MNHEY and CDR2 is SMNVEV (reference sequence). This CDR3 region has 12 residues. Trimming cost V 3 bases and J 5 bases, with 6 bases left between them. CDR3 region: CASSLAGDTQYF. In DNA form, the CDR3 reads TGTGCCAGCAGTTTGGCGGGAGATACGCAGTATTTT.